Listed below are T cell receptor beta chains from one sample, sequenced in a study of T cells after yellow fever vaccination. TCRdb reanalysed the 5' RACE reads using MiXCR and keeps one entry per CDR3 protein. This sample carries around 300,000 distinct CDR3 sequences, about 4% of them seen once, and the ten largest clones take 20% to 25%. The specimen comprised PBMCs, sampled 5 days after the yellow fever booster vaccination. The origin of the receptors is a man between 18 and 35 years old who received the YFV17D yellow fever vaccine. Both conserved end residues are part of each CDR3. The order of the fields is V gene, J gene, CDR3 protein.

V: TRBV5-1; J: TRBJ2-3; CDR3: CASTQTRRDTQYF
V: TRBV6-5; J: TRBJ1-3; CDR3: CASSYSPGQGPGNTIYF
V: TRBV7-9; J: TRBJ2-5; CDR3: CASSLARATREETQYF
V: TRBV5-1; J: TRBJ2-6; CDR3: CASSFDGGGANVLTF
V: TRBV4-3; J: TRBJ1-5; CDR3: CASSQDHLVNQPQHF
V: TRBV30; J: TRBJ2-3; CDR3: CAWSVQTGGADTQYF
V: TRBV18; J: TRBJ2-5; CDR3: CASSPQAGRVKETQYF
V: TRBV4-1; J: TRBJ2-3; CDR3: CASSQARRAGPTDTQYF
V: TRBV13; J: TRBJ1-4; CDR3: CASSLGPYGGKLFF
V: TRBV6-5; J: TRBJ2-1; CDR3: CASRSSGTSVNNEQFF
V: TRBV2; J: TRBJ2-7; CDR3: CASTDPGFQQYF
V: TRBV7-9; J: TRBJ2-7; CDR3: CASSPRRTYTYEQYF
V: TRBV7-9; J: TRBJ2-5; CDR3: CASSLLGIQETQYF
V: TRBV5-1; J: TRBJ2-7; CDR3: CASSFGTSGSSYEQYF
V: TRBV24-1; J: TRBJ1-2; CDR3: CATSGVTGADGYTF